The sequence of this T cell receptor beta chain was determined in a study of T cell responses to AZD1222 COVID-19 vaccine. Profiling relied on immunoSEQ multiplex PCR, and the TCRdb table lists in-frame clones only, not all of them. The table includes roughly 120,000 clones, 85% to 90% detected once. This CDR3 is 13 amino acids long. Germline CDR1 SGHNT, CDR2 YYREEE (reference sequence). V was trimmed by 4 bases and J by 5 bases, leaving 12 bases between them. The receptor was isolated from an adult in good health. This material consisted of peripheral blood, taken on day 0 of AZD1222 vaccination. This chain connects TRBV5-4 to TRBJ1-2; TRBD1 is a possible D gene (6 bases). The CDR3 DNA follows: TGTGCCAGCAGCCAACGAGGGGGGTATGGCTACACCTTC. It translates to CASSQRGGYGYTF.